Listed here are 8 T cell receptor beta chains from one sample, sequenced in a study of shared clonotypes between healthy human individuals. The data were produced by immunoSEQ multiplex PCR, yet TCRdb's version contains in-frame clones alone and is incomplete. The repertoire has about 1.5 million clones, about 96% of them found once; the top ten carry approximately 1.1%. The material sequenced was naive CD4+ T cells sorted from blood. The subset here: CD45RA+ positively selected. These receptors were taken from a young man in good health.

The chain recombines TRBV11-2 with TRBJ2-3, with D uncertain. Germline V gene sequence: CDR1 SGHAT, CDR2 FQNNGV. V was shortened by 4 bases and J by 3 bases, with 14 bases between the two germline ends. The CDR3 is 15 amino acids. The chain's CDR3 is CASSSVISVTDTQYF. CDR3 nucleotide sequence: TGTGCCAGCAGCTCTGTGATATCCGTGACAGATACGCAGTATTTT.

The chain recombines TRBV5-1 with TRBJ2-1; a weak D match, TRBD2 (5 bases). The ends were cut back, 0 bases at V and 6 bases at J, with 10 bases in the middle. Per germline, CDR1 SGHRS and CDR2 YFSETQ. This CDR3 region has 14 residues. The CDR3 sequence: CASSLDPGTNEQFF. CDR3 sequence (DNA): TGCGCCAGCAGCTTGGACCCGGGAACCAATGAGCAGTTCTTC. Looking up the rest from reference TRBV5-1 and TRBJ2-1 gives the full variable domain: KAGVTQTPRYLIKTRGQQVTLSCSPISGHRSVSWYQQTPGQGLQFLFEYFSETQRNKGNFPGRFSGRQFSNSRSEMNVSTLELGDSALYLCASSLDPGTNEQFFGPGTRLTVL.

The V call is TRBV5-1, the J call TRBJ2-5; D is perhaps TRBD1 (6 bases). The germline CDR1 and CDR2 sequences are SGHRS and YFSETQ. The CDR3 extends over 14 amino acids. The V and J ends lost 4 bases and 1 base respectively, with 11 bases between them. For the CDR3, the DNA is TGCGCCAGCAGCAGGGACACCCGCCAAGAGACCCAGTACTTC. This encodes CASSRDTRQETQYF.

The genes are TRBV4-3 and TRBJ2-1; 9 bases fit TRBD2. The germline V gene has CDR1 LGHNA and CDR2 YSLEER. The CDR3 consists of 18 residues. V was pared by 0 bases and J by 2 bases, with 8 bases of the junction left unmatched. CDR3 nucleotides: TGCGCCAGCAGCCAAGATCTGCTTAGCGGGAGTCCCTACAATGAGCAGTTCTTC. Translated: CASSQDLLSGSPYNEQFF.

This clone was found once. The V call is TRBV9, the J call TRBJ1-3, with D tentatively TRBD1 (6 bases). This CDR3 region has 17 residues. Germline V gene data show CDR1 as SGDLS and CDR2 as YYNGEE. Deletions cut 2 bases from V and 0 bases from J, with 15 bases between. DNA of the CDR3: TGTGCCAGCAGCGTGGGGACAAGTCTTCTCTCTGGAAACACCATATATTTT. Encoded protein: CASSVGTSLLSGNTIYF.

This clone was counted once. Here the CDR3 reads CASQRYRGPSYEQYF. The CDR3 DNA is TGCGCCAGTCAGAGATACAGGGGGCCATCCTACGAGCAGTACTTC. The J gene is TRBJ2-7, the V gene TRBV10-2; 9 nucleotides line up with TRBD1. V dropped 9 bases and J dropped 1; count of bases not matched to a gene: 10. The CDR3 extends over 15 amino acids. Germline CDR1 reads WSHSY; CDR2 reads SAAADI.

To note about this clone: Other nucleotide sequences from this sample produce the same CDR3. The genes are TRBV4-3 and TRBJ1-1; D uncertain. The CDR3 consists of 15 residues. Germline V gives CDR1 LGHNA, CDR2 YSLEER. The ends were cut back, 6 bases at V and 1 base at J, with 15 bases in the middle. As DNA, the CDR3 is TGCGCCAGCAGTCAGATAAACAGTTGGAACACTGAAGCTTTCTTT. Translated, it gives CASSQINSWNTEAFF.

This chain uses TRBV11-1 with TRBJ2-1; D unclear. The CDR3 consists of 14 residues. Deletions cut 3 bases from V and 2 bases from J, with 8 bases between. Germline V gene lookup returns CDR1 SGHAT and CDR2 FQDESV (reference sequence). The DNA for the CDR3 is TGTGCCAGCAGCTTCGCCAGCCCCTACAATGAGCAGTTCTTC. Its translation: CASSFASPYNEQFF.